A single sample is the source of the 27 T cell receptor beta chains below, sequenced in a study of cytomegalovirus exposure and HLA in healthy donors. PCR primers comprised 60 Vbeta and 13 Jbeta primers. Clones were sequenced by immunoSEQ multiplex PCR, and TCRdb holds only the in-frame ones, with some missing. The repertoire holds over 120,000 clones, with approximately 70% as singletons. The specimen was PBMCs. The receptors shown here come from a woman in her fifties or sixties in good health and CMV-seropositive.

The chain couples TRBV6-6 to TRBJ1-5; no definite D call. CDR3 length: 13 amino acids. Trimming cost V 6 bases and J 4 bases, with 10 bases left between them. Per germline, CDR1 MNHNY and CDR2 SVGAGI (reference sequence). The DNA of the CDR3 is TGTGCCAGCAGAGCAGACATTAATCAGCCCCAGCATTTT. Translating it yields CASRADINQPQHF.

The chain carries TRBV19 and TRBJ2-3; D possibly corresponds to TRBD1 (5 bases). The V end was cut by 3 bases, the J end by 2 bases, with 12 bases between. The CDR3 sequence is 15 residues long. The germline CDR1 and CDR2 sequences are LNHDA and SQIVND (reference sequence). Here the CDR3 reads CASSIPGPSTDTQYF. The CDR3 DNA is TGTGCCAGTAGTATCCCAGGGCCTTCCACAGATACGCAGTATTTT.

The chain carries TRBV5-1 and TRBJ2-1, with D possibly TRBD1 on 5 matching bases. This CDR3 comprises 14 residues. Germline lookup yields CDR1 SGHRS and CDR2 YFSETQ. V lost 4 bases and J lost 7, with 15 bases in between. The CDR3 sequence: CASSSKGFGNEQFF. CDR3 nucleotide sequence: TGCGCCAGCAGCAGCAAGGGGTTTGGAAATGAGCAGTTCTTC.

The CDR3 sequence is CASSPSGLAGADTQYF. The CDR3 bases are TGTGCCAGCAGCCCGTCGGGACTAGCGGGAGCGGATACGCAGTATTTT. The chain is built from TRBV7-3 and TRBJ2-3, with 14 bases fitting TRBD2. This CDR3 spans 16 amino acids. CDR1 and CDR2 from the germline V gene are SGHTA and FQGTGA. V trimming: 5 bases; J trimming: 6 bases; junction bases outside the gene matches: 7.

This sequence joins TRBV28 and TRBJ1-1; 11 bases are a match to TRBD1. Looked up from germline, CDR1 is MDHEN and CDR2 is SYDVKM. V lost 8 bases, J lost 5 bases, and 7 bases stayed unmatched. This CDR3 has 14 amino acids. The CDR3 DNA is TGTGCCAGCCGGACAGGGGGCGCAGAGACTGAAGCTTTCTTT. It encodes CASRTGGAETEAFF.

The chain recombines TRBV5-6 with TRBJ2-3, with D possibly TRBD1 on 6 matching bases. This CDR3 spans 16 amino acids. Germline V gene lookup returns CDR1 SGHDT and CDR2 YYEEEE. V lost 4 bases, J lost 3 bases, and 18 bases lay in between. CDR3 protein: CASSKVNRVGTDTQYF. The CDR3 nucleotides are TGTGCCAGCAGCAAAGTAAACAGGGTTGGGACAGATACGCAGTATTTT. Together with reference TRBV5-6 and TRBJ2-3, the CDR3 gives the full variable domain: DAGVTQSPTHLIKTRGQQVTLRCSPKSGHDTVSWYQQALGQGPQFIFQYYEEEERQRGNFPDRFSGHQFPNYSSELNVNALLLGDSALYLCASSKVNRVGTDTQYFGPGTRLTVL.

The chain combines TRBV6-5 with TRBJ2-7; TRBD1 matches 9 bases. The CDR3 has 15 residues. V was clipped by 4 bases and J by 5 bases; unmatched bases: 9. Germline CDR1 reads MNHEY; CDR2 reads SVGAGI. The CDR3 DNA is TGTGCCAGCAGTTCCTCCGGGACAGGGCTTAACGAGCAGTACTTC. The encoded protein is CASSSSGTGLNEQYF.

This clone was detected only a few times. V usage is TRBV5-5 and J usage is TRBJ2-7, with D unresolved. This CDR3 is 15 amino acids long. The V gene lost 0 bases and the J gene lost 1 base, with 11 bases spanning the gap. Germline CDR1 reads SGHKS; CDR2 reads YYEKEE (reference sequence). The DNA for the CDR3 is TGTGCCAGCAGCTTGGCTCCAGGCTGGTCCTACGAGCAGTACTTC. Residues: CASSLAPGWSYEQYF.

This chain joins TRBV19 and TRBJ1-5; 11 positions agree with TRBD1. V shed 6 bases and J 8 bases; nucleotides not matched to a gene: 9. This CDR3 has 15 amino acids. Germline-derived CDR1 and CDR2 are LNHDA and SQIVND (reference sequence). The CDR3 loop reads CASRSGQGVVEPQHF. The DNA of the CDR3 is TGTGCCAGTAGATCGGGACAGGGGGTAGTGGAGCCCCAGCATTTT.

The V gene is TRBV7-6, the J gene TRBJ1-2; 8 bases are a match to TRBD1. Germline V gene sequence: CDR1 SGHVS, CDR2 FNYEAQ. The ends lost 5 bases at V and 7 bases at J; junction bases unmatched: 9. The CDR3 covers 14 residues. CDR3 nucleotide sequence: TGTGCCAGCAGCCCAGGACAGGGCTTGGCTGGCTACACCTTC. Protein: CASSPGQGLAGYTF.

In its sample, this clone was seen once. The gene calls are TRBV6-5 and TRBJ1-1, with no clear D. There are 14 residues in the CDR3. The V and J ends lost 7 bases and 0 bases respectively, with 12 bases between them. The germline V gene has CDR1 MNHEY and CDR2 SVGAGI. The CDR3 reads CASTASSLNTEAFF. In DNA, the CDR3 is TGTGCCAGCACTGCTTCTAGCCTGAACACTGAAGCTTTCTTT.

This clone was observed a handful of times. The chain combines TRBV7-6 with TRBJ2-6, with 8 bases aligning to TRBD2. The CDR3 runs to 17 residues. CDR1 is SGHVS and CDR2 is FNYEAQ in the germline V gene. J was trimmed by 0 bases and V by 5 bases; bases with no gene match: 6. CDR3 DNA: TGTGCCAGCAGCGCAACTAGCGGCTTCTCTGGGGCCAACGTCCTGACTTTC. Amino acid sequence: CASSATSGFSGANVLTF. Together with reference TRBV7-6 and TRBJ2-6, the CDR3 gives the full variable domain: GAGVSQSPRYKVTKRGQDVALRCDPISGHVSLYWYRQALGQGPEFLTYFNYEAQQDKSGLPNDRFSAERPEGSISTLTIQRTEQRDSAMYRCASSATSGFSGANVLTFGAGSRLTVL.

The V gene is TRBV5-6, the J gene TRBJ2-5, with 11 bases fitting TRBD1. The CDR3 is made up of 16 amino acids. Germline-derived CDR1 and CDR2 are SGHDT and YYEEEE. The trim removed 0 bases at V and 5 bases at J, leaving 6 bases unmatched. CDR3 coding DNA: TGTGCCAGCAGCTTGGTAGGACAGGGGGCGCAGGAGACCCAGTACTTC. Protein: CASSLVGQGAQETQYF.

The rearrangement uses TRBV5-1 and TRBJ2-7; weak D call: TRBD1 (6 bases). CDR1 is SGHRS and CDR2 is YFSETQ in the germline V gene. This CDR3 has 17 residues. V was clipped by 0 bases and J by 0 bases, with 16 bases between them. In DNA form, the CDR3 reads TGCGCCAGCAGCTTGGCCTCCGGGACAAGAAGCTCCTACGAGCAGTACTTC. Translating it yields CASSLASGTRSSYEQYF.

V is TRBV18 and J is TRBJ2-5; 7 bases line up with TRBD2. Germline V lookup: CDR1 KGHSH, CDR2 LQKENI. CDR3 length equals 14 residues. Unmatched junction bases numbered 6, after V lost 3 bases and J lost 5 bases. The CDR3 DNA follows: TGTGCCAGCTCACCCGGGCGGGAGAGGGAGACCCAGTACTTC. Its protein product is CASSPGRERETQYF.

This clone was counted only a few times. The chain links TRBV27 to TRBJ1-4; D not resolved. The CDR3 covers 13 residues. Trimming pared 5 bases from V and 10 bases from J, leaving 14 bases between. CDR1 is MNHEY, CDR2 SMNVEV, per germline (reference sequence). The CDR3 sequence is CASSGENLAKLFF. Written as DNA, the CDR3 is TGTGCCAGCAGTGGGGAGAATCTTGCAAAACTGTTTTTT.

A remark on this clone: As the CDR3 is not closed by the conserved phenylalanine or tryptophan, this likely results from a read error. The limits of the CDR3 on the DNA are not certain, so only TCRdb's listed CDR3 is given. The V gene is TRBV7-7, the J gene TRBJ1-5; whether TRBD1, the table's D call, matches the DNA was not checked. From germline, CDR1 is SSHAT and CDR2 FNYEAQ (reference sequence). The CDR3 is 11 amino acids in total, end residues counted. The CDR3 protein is CASSLFRQGAL.

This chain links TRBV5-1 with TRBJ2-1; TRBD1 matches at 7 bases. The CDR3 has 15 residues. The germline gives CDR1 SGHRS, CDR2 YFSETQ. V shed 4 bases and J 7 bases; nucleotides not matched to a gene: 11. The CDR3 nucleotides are TGCGCCAGCAGCCCGGATAGGGGACAGTTGAATGAGCAGTTCTTC. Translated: CASSPDRGQLNEQFF.

CDR3 sequence: CASSLGQPNSPLHF. The CDR3 coding sequence is TGTGCCAGCAGCTTAGGACAGCCAAATTCACCCCTCCACTTT. The rearrangement joins TRBV7-9 to TRBJ1-6, with D perhaps TRBD1 (5 bases). The germline V gene encodes CDR1 SEHNR and CDR2 FQNEAQ (reference sequence). Trimming took off 1 base at V and 7 bases at J, with 8 bases between the two ends. This CDR3 comprises 14 residues.

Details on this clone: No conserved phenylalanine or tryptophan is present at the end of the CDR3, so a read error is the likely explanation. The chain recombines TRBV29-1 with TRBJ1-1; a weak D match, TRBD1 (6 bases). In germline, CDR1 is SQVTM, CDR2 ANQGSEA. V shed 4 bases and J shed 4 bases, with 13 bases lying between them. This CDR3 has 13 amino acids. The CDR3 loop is CSVVGGRPTEAFL. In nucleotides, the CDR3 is TGCAGCGTTGTAGGGGGTCGTCCCACTGAAGCTTTCCTT.

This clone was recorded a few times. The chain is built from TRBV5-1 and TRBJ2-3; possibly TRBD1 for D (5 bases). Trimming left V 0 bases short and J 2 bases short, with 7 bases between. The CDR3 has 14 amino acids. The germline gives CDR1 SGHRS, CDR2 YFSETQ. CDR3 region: CASSLEGDTDTQYF. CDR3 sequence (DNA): TGCGCCAGCAGCTTGGAAGGGGACACAGATACGCAGTATTTT.

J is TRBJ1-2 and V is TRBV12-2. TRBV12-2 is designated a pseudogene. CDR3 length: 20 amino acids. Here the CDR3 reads CASRLVAGFGGPPPNYGYTF. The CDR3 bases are TGTGCAAGTCGCTTAGTAGCGGGATTTGGCGGTCCCCCTCCTAACTATGGCTACACCTTC.

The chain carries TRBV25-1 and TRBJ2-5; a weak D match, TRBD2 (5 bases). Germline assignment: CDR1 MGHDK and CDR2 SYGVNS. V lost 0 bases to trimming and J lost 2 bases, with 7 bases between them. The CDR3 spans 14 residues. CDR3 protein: CASSEYGRQETQYF. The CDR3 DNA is TGTGCCAGCAGTGAATATGGGAGACAAGAGACCCAGTACTTC.

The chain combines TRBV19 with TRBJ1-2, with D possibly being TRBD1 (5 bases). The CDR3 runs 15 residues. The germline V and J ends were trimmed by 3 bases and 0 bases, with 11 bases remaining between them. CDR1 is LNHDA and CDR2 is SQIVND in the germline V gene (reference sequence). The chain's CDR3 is CASSIRGEANYGYTF. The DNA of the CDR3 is TGTGCCAGTAGTATCCGGGGGGAGGCTAACTATGGCTACACCTTC.

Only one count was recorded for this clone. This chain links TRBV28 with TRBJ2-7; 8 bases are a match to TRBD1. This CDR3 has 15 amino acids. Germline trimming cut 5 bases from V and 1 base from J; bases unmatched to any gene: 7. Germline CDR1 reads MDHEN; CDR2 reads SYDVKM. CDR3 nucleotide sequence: TGTGCCAGCAGTAAAGACAGGGGACGATCCTACGAGCAGTACTTC. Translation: CASSKDRGRSYEQYF.

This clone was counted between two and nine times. CDR3 sequence reads: CASRTGRSQETQYF. DNA of the CDR3: TGTGCCAGCAGAACAGGAAGAAGCCAAGAGACCCAGTACTTC. The gene calls are TRBV6-5 and TRBJ2-5; D possibly corresponds to TRBD1 (5 bases). Germline-derived CDR1 and CDR2 are MNHEY and SVGAGI. The V end lost 6 bases, the J end lost 1 base, and 12 bases lay between the germline ends. The CDR3 length is 14 residues.

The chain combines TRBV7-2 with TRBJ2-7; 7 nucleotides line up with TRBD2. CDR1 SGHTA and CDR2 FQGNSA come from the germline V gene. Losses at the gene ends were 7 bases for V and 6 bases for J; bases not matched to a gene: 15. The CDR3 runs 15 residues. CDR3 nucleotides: TGTGCCAGCAACCCTCCGGGGGGTCGGGAAGGCGAGCAGTACTTC. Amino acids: CASNPPGGREGEQYF.